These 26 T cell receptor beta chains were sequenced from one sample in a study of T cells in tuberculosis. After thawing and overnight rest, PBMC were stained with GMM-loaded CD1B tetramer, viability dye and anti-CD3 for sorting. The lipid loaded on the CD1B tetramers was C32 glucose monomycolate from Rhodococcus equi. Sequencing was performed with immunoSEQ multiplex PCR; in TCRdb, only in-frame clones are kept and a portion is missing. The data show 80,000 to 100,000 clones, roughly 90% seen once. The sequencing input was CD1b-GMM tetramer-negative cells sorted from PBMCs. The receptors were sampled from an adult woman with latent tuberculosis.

In DNA form, the CDR3 reads TGCAGCGTTGAGGGGGGTACGGGCGTTGGCTACACCTTC. It translates to CSVEGGTGVGYTF. J is TRBJ1-2 and V is TRBV29-1; tentative D call: TRBD1 (5 bases). Germline V CDR1 and CDR2: SQVTM, ANQGSEA. CDR3 length: 13 amino acids. V was pared by 3 bases and J by 7 bases, with 15 bases between.

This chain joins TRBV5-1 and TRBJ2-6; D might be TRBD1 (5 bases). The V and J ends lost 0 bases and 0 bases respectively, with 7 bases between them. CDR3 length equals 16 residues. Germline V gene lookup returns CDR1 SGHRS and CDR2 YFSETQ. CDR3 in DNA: TGCGCCAGCAGCTTGGTGGGGCTCTCTGGGGCCAACGTCCTGACTTTC. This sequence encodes CASSLVGLSGANVLTF.

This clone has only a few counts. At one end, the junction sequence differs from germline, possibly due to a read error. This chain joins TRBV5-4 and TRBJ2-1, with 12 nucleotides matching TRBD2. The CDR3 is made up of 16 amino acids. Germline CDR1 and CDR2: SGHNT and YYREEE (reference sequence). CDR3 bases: TGCGCCAGCAGCCAAGATCGACTAGCGGGGGTGAATGAGCAGTTCTTC. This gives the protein CASSQDRLAGVNEQFF.

The CDR3 sequence is CATSRAGTGEDTQYF. In DNA, the CDR3 is TGTGCCACCAGCAGAGCGGGGACAGGCGAGGATACGCAGTATTTT. The J gene is TRBJ2-3, the V gene TRBV15, with TRBD1 matching over 8 bases. V was pared by 1 base and J by 6 bases, with 6 bases of the junction left unmatched. The CDR3 covers 15 residues. Per the germline V gene, CDR1 is LNHNV and CDR2 is YYDKDF (reference sequence).

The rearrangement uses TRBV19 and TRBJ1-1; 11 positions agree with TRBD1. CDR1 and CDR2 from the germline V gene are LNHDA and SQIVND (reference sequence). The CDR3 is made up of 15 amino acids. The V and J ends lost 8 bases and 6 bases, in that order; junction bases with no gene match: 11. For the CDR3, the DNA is TGTGCCAGTCTTGGACAGGGGGCGATTCTAGCTGAAGCTTTCTTT. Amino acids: CASLGQGAILAEAFF. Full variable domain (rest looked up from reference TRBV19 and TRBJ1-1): DGGITQSPKYLFRKEGQNVTLSCEQNLNHDAMYWYRQDPGQGLRLIYYSQIVNDFQKGDIAEGYSVSREKKESFPLTVTSAQKNPTAFYLCASLGQGAILAEAFFGQGTRLTVV.

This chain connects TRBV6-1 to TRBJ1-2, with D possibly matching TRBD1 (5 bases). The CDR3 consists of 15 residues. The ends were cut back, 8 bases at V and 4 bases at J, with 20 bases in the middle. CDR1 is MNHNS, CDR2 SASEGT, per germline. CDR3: CASVLGRSARYGYTF. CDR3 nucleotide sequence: TGTGCCAGCGTACTGGGGCGATCGGCGCGCTATGGCTACACCTTC.

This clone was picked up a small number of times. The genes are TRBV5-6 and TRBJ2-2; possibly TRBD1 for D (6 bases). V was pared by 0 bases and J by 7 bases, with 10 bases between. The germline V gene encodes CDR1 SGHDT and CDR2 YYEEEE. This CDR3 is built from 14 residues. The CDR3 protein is CASSLGQGYGELFF. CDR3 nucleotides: TGTGCCAGCAGCTTGGGGCAGGGGTACGGGGAGCTGTTTTTT.

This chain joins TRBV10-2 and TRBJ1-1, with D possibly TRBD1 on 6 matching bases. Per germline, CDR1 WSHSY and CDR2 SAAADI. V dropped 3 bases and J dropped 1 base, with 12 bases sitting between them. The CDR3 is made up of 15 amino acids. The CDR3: CASSDGGAENTEAFF. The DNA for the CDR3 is TGCGCCAGCAGTGATGGGGGGGCTGAGAACACTGAAGCTTTCTTT.

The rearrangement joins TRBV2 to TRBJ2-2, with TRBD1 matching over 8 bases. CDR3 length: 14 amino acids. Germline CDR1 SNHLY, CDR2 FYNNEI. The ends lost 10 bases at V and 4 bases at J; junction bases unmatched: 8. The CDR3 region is CATSGQGGTGELFF. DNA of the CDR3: TGTGCCACCAGCGGACAGGGAGGCACCGGGGAGCTGTTTTTT.

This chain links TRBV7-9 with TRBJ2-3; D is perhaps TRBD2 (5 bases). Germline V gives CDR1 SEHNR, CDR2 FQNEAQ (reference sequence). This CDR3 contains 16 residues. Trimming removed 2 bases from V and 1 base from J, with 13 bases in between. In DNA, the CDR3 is TGTGCCAGCAGCTTAACAACTCTGGAGGGCACAGATACGCAGTATTTT. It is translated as CASSLTTLEGTDTQYF.

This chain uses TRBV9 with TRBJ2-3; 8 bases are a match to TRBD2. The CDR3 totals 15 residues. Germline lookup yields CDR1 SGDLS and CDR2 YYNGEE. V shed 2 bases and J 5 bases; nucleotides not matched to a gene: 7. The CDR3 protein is CASSVLAGGLDTQYF. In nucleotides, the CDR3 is TGTGCCAGCAGCGTCCTGGCGGGGGGATTAGATACGCAGTATTTT.

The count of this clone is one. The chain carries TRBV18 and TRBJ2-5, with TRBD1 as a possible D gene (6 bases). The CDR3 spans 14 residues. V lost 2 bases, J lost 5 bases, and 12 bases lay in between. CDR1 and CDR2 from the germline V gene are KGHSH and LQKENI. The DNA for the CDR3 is TGTGCCAGCTCACCAAAGACAGGTCCCGAGACCCAGTACTTC. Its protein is CASSPKTGPETQYF.

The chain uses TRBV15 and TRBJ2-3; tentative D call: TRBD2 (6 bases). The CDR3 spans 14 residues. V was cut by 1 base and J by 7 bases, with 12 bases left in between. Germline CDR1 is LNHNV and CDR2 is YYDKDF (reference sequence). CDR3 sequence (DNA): TGTGCCACCAGCAGAGTGGGAGGTCAAAATACGCAGTATTTT. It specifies CATSRVGGQNTQYF.

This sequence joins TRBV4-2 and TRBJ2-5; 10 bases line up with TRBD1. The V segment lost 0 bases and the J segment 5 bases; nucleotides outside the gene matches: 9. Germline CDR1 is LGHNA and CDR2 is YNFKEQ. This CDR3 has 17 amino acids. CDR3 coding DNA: TGTGCCAGCAGCCAAGAGGGGTCGACAGGGGGCGGGGAGACCCAGTACTTC. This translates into CASSQEGSTGGGETQYF.

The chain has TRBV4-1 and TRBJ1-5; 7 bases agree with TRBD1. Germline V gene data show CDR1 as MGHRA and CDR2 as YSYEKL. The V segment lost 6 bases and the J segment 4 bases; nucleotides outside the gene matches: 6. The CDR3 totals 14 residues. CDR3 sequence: CASSRTGENQPQHF. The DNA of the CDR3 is TGCGCCAGCAGTCGTACAGGGGAGAATCAGCCCCAGCATTTT.

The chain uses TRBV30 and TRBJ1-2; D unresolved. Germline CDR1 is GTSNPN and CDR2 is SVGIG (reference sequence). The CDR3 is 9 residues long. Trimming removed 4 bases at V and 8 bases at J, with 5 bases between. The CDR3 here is CAWKEGYTF. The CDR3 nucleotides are TGTGCCTGGAAGGAGGGCTACACCTTC.

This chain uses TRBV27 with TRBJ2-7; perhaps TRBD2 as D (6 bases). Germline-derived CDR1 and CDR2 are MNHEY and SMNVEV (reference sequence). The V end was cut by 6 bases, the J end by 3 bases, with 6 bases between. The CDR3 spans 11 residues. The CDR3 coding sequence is TGTGCCAGCAGGCGGGGCTACGAGCAGTACTTC. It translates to CASRRGYEQYF.

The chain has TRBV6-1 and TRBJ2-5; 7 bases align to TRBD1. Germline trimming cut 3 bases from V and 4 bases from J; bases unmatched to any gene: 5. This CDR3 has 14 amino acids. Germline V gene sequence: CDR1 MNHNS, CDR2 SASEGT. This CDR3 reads CASSDEGGRETQYF. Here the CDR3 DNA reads TGTGCCAGCAGTGATGAAGGGGGCAGAGAGACCCAGTACTTC.

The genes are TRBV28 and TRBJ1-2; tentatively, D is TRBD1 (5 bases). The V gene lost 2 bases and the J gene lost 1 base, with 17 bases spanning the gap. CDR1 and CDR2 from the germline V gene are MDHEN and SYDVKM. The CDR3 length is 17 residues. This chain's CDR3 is CASSLGAGLHHNYGYTF. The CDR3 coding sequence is TGTGCCAGCAGTTTAGGGGCAGGCCTCCACCATAACTATGGCTACACCTTC.

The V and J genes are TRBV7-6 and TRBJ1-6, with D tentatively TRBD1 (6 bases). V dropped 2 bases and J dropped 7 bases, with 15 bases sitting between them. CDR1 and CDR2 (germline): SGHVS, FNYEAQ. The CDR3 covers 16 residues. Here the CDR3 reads CASSLRGGRGNSPLHF. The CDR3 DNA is TGTGCCAGCAGCTTAAGGGGGGGACGGGGGAATTCACCCCTCCACTTT.

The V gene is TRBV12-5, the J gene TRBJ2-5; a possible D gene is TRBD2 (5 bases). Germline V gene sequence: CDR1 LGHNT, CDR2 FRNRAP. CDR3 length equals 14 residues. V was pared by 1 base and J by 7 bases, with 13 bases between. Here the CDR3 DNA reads TGTGCTAGTGGTTTGGGACCAGATGCGGGGACCCAGTACTTC. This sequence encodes CASGLGPDAGTQYF.

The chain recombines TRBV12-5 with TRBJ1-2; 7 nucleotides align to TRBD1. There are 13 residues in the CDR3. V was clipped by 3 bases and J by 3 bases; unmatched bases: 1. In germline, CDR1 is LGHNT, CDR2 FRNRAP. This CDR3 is CASGFTGDYGYTF. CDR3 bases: TGTGCTAGTGGTTTCACAGGGGACTATGGCTACACCTTC. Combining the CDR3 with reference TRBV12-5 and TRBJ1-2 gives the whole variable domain DARVTQTPRHKVTEMGQEVTMRCQPILGHNTVFWYRQTMMQGLELLAYFRNRAPLDDSGMPKDRFSAEMPDATLATLKIQPSEPRDSAVYFCASGFTGDYGYTFGSGTRLTVV.

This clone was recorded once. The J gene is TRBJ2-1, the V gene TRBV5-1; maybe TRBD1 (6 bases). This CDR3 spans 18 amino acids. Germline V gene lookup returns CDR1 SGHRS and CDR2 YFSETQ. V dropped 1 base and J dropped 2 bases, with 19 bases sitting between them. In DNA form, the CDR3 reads TGCGCCAGCAGCTTGTGGGGGCGAAACAGGGAACCCTACAATGAGCAGTTCTTC. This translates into CASSLWGRNREPYNEQFF.

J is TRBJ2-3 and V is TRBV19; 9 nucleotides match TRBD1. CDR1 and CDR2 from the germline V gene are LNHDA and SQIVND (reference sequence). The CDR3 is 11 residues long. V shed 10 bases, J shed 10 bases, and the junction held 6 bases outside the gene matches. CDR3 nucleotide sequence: TGTGCCACCCGGACAGGGGAAGCGCAGTATTTT. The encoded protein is CATRTGEAQYF.

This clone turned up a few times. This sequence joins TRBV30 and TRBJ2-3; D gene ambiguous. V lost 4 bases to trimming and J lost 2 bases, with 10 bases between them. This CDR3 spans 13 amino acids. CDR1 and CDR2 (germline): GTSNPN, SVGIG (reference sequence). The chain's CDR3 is CAWTPSYTDTQYF. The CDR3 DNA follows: TGTGCCTGGACTCCTTCTTACACAGATACGCAGTATTTT.

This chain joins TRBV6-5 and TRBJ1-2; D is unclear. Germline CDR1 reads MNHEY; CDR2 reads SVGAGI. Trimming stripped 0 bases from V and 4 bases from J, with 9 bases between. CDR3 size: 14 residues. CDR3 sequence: CASSYSGPPYGYTF. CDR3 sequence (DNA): TGTGCCAGCAGTTACTCTGGCCCGCCCTATGGCTACACCTTC.